This TCR beta chain came from a study of OX40 agonist ivuxolimab in advanced cancers. Blood specimens came from baseline, cycle 4 day 1, and cycle 7 day 1. The CDR3 contains 14 residues. CDR1 is MNHEY and CDR2 is SMNVEV in the germline V gene (reference sequence). Trimming cost V 8 bases and J 7 bases, with 18 bases left between them. Repertoires were generated with immunoSEQ multiplex PCR, while TCRdb's copy carries only in-frame clones and drops some. Of 150,000 to 180,000 clones listed, approximately 94% are singletons. Sequenced here: CD4+ or CD8+ T cells sorted from blood, sampled in a trial of the OX40 agonist ivuxolimab. This TCR was recovered from an adult with an advanced solid tumor such as melanoma, head and neck, liver or kidney cancer. This chain joins TRBV27 and TRBJ2-4, with D perhaps TRBD1 (7 bases). In DNA, the CDR3 is TGTGCCAGCGGTACAGGGGAGGCGTGGAACATTCAGTACTTC. It specifies CASGTGEAWNIQYF.